Listed here are 7 T cell receptor beta chains from one sample, sequenced in a study of shared clonotypes between healthy human individuals. TCRdb keeps only in-frame clones here, not all; method: immunoSEQ multiplex PCR. The sample shows 2.3 million or so clones, more than 80% of them seen only once. Source material: naive CD4+ T cells from PBMCs. Subset defined: CD45RA+ positively selected. The receptors stem from a man aged 18 to 29 in good health. Some clones in this sample may be carry-over from other donors' samples.

This rearrangement joins TRBV5-6 to TRBJ2-3, with D uncertain. CDR1 and CDR2 (germline): SGHDT, YYEEEE. V was pared by 4 bases and J by 4 bases, with 10 bases between. The CDR3 is 13 residues long. This CDR3 is CASSLPASDTQYF. CDR3 bases: TGTGCCAGCAGCCTCCCCGCCTCAGATACGCAGTATTTT.

The chain uses TRBV7-9 and TRBJ1-4, with 7 bases that match TRBD1. Germline V lookup: CDR1 SEHNR, CDR2 FQNEAQ (reference sequence). Losses at the gene ends were 0 bases for V and 6 bases for J; bases not matched to a gene: 4. The CDR3 contains 15 residues. CDR3 sequence (DNA): TGTGCCAGCAGCTTAGCAGCAGGGGGACATGAAAAACTGTTTTTT. This codes for CASSLAAGGHEKLFF.

J is TRBJ2-1 and V is TRBV5-3, with 11 positions matching TRBD2. TRBV5-3 is placed among ORFs of uncertain function. Trimming cost V 4 bases and J 2 bases; bases outside gene matches: 8. The CDR3 length is 17 residues. CDR3 region: CARSGDQLAGAYNEQFF. The DNA of the CDR3 is TGTGCCAGAAGCGGGGACCAACTAGCGGGGGCCTACAATGAGCAGTTCTTC.

Turning to this clone: Other nucleotide sequences in the sample specify the same CDR3. The V and J genes are TRBV5-1 and TRBJ2-7; D gene uncertain. V gave up 2 bases and J gave up 3 bases, with 9 bases separating them. Germline V gene data show CDR1 as SGHRS and CDR2 as YFSETQ. CDR3 length equals 13 residues. CDR3 sequence reads: CASSLDGYYEQYF. DNA for the CDR3: TGCGCCAGCAGCTTAGACGGTTACTACGAGCAGTACTTC.

The V gene is TRBV6-1, the J gene TRBJ2-7; 8 bases are a match to TRBD2. Germline assignment: CDR1 MNHNS and CDR2 SASEGT. J gave up 3 bases and V 2 bases, and 6 bases lay outside the gene matches. This CDR3 spans 15 amino acids. The CDR3 coding sequence is TGTGCCAGCAGTGAATCCAGCGGGGGAAACTACGAGCAGTACTTC. Protein sequence: CASSESSGGNYEQYF.

The chain uses TRBV14 and TRBJ2-7; 7 nucleotides match TRBD2. This CDR3 comprises 16 residues. Per germline, CDR1 SGHDN and CDR2 FVKESK. The ends lost 0 bases at V and 3 bases at J; junction bases unmatched: 8. CDR3 sequence: CASSQDLGRGSYEQYF. CDR3 in DNA: TGTGCCAGCAGCCAAGATTTAGGGAGGGGAAGCTACGAGCAGTACTTC.

Details on this clone: Other DNA sequences from this sample encode an identical CDR3 as well. The CDR3 nucleotides are TGTGCCAGCAGTTTATTCCCCTCCTACGAGCAGTACTTC. It is translated as CASSLFPSYEQYF. J is TRBJ2-7 and V is TRBV27, with D unresolved. V was trimmed by 1 base and J by 0 bases, leaving 4 bases between them. Germline values: CDR1 MNHEY, CDR2 SMNVEV (reference sequence). The CDR3 contains 13 residues.